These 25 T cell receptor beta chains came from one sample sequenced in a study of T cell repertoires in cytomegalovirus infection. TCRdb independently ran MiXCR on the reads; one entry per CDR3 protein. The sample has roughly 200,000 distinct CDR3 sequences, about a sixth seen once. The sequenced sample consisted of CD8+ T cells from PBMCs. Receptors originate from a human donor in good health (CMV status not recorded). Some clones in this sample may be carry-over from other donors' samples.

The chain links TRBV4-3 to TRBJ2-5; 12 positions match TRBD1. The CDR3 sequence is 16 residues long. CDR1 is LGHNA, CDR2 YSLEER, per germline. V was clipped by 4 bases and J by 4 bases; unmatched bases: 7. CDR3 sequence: CASSPRDRGRGETQYF. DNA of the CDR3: TGCGCCAGCAGCCCCCGGGACAGGGGGCGCGGAGAGACCCAGTACTTC.

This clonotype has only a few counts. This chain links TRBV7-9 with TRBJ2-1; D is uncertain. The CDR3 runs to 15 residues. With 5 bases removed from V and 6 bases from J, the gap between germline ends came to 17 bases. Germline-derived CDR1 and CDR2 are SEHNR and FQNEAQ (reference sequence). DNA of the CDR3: TGTGCCAGCAGCACGACTCAGAATCCGGGCAATGAGCAGTTCTTC. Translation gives CASSTTQNPGNEQFF.

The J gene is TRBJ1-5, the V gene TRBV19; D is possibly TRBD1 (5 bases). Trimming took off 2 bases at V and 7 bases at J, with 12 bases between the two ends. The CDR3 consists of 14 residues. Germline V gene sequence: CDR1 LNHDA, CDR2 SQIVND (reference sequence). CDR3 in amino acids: CASSILPGPQPQHF. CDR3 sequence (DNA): TGTGCCAGTAGTATATTACCAGGGCCGCAGCCCCAGCATTTT.

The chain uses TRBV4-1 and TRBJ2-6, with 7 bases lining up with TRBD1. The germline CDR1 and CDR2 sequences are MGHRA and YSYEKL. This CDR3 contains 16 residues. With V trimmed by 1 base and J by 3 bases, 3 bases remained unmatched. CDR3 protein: CASSQGHRGGANVLTF. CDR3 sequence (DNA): TGCGCCAGCAGCCAAGGCCACAGGGGTGGGGCCAACGTCCTGACTTTC.

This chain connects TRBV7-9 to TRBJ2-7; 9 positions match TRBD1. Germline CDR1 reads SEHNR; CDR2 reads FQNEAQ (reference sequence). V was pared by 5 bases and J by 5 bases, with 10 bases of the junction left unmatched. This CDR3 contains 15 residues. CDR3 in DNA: TGTGCCAGCAGCCCAGCCGGGACAGGGAAAAACGAGCAGTACTTC. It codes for CASSPAGTGKNEQYF.

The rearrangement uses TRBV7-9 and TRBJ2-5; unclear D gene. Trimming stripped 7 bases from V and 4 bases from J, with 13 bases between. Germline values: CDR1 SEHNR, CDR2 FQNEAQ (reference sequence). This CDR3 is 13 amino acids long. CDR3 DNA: TGTGCCAGCACCCATCCTCAGACAGAGACCCAGTACTTC. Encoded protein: CASTHPQTETQYF.

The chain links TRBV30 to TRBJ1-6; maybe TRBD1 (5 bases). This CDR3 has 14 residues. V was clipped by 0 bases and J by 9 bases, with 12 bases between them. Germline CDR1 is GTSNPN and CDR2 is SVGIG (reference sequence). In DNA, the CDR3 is TGTGCCTGGAGTGTCACCAGGGAAATTTCACCCCTCCACTTT. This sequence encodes CAWSVTREISPLHF.

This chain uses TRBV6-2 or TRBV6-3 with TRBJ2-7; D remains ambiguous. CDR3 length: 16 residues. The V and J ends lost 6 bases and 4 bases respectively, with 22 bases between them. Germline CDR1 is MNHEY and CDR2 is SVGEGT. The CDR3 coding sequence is TGTGCCAGCAGAACTATCCTCTCCAATGACCCGTACGAGCAGTACTTC. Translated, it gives CASRTILSNDPYEQYF.

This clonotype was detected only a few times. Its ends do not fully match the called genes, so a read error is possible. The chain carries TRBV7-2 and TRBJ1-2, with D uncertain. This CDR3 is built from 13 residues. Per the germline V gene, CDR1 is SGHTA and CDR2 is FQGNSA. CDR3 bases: TGTGCCAGCAGCTTAGTCCTTAACGATGGCTACACCTTC. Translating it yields CASSLVLNDGYTF.

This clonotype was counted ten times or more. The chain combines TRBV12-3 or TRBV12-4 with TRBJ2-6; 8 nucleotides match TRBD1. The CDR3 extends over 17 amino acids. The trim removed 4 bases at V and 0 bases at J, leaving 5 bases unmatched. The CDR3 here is CASSSGQGSSGANVLTF. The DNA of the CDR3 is TGTGCCAGCAGTTCAGGACAGGGAAGCTCTGGGGCCAACGTCCTGACTTTC.

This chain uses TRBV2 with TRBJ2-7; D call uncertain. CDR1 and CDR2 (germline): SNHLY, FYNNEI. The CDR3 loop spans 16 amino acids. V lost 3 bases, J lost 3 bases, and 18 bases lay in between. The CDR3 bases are TGTGCCAGCAGTGACTTACAGCCTATAGATTACTACGAGCAGTACTTC. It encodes CASSDLQPIDYYEQYF.

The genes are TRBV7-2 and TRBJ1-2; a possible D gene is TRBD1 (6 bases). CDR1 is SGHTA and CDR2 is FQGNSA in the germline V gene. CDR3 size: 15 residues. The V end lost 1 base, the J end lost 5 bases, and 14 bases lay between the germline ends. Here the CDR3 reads CASSLERGRRYGYTF. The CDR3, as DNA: TGTGCCAGCAGCTTAGAGCGGGGGCGCCGGTATGGCTACACCTTC.

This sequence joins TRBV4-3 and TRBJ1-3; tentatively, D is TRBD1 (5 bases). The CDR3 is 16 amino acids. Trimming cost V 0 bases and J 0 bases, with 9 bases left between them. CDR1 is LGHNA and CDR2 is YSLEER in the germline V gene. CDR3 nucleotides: TGCGCCAGCAGCCAAGAAAAGGGGATCTCTGGAAACACCATATATTTT. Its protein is CASSQEKGISGNTIYF.

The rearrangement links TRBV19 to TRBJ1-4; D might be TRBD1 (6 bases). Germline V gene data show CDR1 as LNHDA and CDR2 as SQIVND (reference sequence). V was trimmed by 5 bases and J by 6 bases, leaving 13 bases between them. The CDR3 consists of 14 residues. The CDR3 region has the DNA TGTGCCAGTAGTGGACGGGACAAGGATGAAAAACTGTTTTTT. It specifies CASSGRDKDEKLFF.

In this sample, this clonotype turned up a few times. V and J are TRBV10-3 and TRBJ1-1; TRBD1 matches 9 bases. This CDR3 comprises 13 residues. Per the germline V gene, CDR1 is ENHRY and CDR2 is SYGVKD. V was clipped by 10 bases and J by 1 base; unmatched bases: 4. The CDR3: CATWTGANTEAFF. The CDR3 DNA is TGTGCCACATGGACAGGGGCGAACACTGAAGCTTTCTTT.

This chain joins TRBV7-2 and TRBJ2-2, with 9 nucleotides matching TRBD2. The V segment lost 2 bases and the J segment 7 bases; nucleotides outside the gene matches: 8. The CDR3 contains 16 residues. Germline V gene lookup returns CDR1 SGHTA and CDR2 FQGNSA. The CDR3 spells CASSLKGGGANGELFF. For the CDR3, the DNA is TGTGCCAGCAGCTTAAAAGGCGGGGGGGCCAACGGGGAGCTGTTTTTT.

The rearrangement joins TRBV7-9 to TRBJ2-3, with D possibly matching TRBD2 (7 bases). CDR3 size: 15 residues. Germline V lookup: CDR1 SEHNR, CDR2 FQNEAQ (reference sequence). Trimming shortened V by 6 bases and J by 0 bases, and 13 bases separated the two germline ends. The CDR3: CASRMGGGSTDTQYF. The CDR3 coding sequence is TGTGCCAGCAGAATGGGGGGGGGCAGCACAGATACGCAGTATTTT. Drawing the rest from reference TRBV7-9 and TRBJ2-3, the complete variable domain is DTGVSQNPRHKITKRGQNVTFRCDPISEHNRLYWYRQTLGQGPEFLTYFQNEAQLEKSRLLSDRFSAERPKGSFSTLEIQRTEQGDSAMYLCASRMGGGSTDTQYFGPGTRLTVL.

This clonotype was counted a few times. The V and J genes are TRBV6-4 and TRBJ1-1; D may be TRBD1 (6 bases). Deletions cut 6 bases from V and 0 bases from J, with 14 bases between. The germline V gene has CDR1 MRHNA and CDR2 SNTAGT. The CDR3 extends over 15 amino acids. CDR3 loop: CASSSEGGLNTEAFF. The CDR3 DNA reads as TGTGCCAGCAGCTCAGAGGGGGGTCTGAACACTGAAGCTTTCTTT.

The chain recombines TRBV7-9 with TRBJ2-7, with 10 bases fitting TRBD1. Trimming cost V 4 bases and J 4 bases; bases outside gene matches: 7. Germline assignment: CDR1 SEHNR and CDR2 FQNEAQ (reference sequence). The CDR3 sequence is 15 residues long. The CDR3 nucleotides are TGTGCCAGCAGCTCTAGACAGGGGGCGAGGTACGAGCAGTACTTC. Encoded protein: CASSSRQGARYEQYF. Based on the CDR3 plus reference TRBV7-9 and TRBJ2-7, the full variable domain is DTGVSQNPRHKITKRGQNVTFRCDPISEHNRLYWYRQTLGQGPEFLTYFQNEAQLEKSRLLSDRFSAERPKGSFSTLEIQRTEQGDSAMYLCASSSRQGARYEQYFGPGTRLTVT.

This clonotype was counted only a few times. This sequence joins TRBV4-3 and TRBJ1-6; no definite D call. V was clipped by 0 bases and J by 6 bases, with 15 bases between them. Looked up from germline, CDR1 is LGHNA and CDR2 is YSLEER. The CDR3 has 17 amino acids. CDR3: CASSQEEKIHLNSPLHF. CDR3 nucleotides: TGCGCCAGCAGCCAAGAAGAAAAGATACACCTTAATTCACCCCTCCACTTT.

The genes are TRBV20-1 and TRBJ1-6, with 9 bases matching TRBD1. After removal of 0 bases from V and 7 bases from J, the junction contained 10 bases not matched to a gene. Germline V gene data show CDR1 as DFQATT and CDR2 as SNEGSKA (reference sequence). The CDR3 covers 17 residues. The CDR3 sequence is CSARDQGTGTYNSPLHF. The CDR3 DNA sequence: TGCAGTGCTAGAGATCAAGGGACAGGGACATACAATTCACCCCTCCACTTT.

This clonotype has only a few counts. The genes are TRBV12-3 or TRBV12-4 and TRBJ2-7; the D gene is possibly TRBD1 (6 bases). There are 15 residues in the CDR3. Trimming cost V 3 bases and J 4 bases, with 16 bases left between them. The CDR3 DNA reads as TGTGCCAGCAGTTTCGGGTCAGCCACAGGGTACGAGCAGTACTTC. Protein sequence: CASSFGSATGYEQYF.

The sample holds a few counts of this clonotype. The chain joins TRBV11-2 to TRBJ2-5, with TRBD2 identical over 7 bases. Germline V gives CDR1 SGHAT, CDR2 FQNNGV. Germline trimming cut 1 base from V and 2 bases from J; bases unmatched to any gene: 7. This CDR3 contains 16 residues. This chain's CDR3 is CASSLGTSVFQETQYF. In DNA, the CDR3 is TGTGCCAGCAGCTTAGGCACTAGCGTTTTTCAAGAGACCCAGTACTTC.

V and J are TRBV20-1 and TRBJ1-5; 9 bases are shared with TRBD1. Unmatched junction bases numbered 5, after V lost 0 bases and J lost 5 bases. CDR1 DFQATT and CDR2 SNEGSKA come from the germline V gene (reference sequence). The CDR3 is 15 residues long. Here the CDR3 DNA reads TGCAGTGCTAGAGATTTCGACAGGGGGTATCAGCCCCAGCATTTT. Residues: CSARDFDRGYQPQHF.

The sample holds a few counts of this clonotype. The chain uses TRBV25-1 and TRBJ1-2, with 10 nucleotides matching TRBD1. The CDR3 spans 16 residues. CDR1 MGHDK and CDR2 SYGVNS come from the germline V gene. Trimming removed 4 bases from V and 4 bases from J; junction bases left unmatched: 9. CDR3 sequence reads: CASSGPTGGAGYGYTF. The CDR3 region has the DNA TGTGCCAGCAGTGGCCCGACAGGGGGCGCCGGCTATGGCTACACCTTC.